A selection of T cell receptor beta chains follows, all from one sample in a study of T cell responses to AZD1222 COVID-19 vaccine. Profiled with immunoSEQ multiplex PCR; TCRdb holds only in-frame clones, not every one. The sample contains 150,000 to 250,000 clones, 91% of which appear only once. This sample comprised peripheral blood, obtained 28 days after the second AZD1222 dose. Source of these receptors: an adult who received the AZD1222 COVID-19 vaccine. The CDR3 runs from the conserved cysteine through the conserved F or W. Each record gives: D gene, J gene, V gene, clone size, CDR3 DNA, CDR3 protein. The D gene is left open where the match is weak. A row's size may be missing; if present it is once, few, many or a size class.

D: .
J: TRBJ1-5
V: TRBV2
size: .
DNA: TGTGCCAGCGGGCCGGGAGCCCAGCATTTT
CDR3: CASGPGAQHF

D: .
J: TRBJ2-4
V: TRBV7-2
size: .
DNA: TGTGCCAGCAGCTCGCCCATTTCAAGGGCCCCGGGGGACATTCAGTACTTC
CDR3: CASSSPISRAPGDIQYF

D: TRBD1
J: TRBJ2-7
V: TRBV10-3
size: .
DNA: TGTGCCATCAGTGAGTCGGGACAGGGTATCGACGAGCAGTACTTC
CDR3: CAISESGQGIDEQYF

D: TRBD1
J: TRBJ1-5
V: TRBV27
size: .
DNA: TGTGCCAGCAGTTTATCACAGGGGAACAATCAGCCCCAGCATTTT
CDR3: CASSLSQGNNQPQHF

D: TRBD1
J: TRBJ1-6
V: TRBV24-1
size: .
DNA: TGTGCCACCAGTGAGGGGCCGGGACAGGGTAATTCACCCCTCCACTTT
CDR3: CATSEGPGQGNSPLHF

D: TRBD1
J: TRBJ1-5
V: TRBV13
size: .
DNA: TGTGCCAGCAGCCTACGACAGGGAAATCAGCCCCAGCATTTT
CDR3: CASSLRQGNQPQHF

D: TRBD2
J: TRBJ2-2
V: TRBV4-1
size: few
DNA: TGCGCCAGCAGCCCCATAGGACTAGCGGGAAAACACACCGGGGAGCTGTTTTTT
CDR3: CASSPIGLAGKHTGELFF

D: .
J: TRBJ2-1
V: TRBV6-4
size: .
DNA: TGTGCCAGCAGTAGCGGATTTTACAATGAGCAGTTCTTC
CDR3: CASSSGFYNEQFF

D: .
J: TRBJ2-2
V: TRBV5-8
size: .
DNA: TGTGCCAGCAGCTTGGAGAACCTGAACACCGGGGAGCTGTTTTTT
CDR3: CASSLENLNTGELFF

D: .
J: TRBJ1-1
V: TRBV3-1/TRBV3-2
size: .
DNA: TGTGCCAGCAGCCCTTCACCGACCCCGGAGGCTTTCTTT
CDR3: CASSPSPTPEAFF

D: .
J: TRBJ1-3
V: TRBV18
size: .
DNA: TGTGCCTCGAGCTCTGGAAACACCATATATTTT
CDR3: CASSSGNTIYF

D: TRBD2
J: TRBJ2-5
V: TRBV3-1/TRBV3-2
size: .
DNA: TGTGCCAGCAGCCAAGAGGTGTGGCTAGCGGGAGGGCCTGGGCAAGAGACCCAGTACTTC
CDR3: CASSQEVWLAGGPGQETQYF

D: .
J: TRBJ2-1
V: TRBV7-3
size: .
DNA: TGTGCCAGCAGCTTATCGCAAAATGAGCAGTTCTTC
CDR3: CASSLSQNEQFF

D: TRBD1
J: TRBJ1-2
V: TRBV5-6
size: .
DNA: TGTGCCAGCAGCCAGGACAGGAACTATGGCTACACCTTC
CDR3: CASSQDRNYGYTF

D: TRBD2
J: TRBJ2-5
V: TRBV7-3
size: .
DNA: TGTGCCAGCAGCTCGTATAGCGGGAGGGAGACCCAGTACTTC
CDR3: CASSSYSGRETQYF

D: .
J: TRBJ1-3
V: TRBV11-3
size: .
DNA: TGTGCCAGCAGCGCACGGGATGCTGGAAACACCATATATTTT
CDR3: CASSARDAGNTIYF

D: .
J: TRBJ1-1
V: TRBV5-3
size: .
DNA: TGTGCCAGAAGCTTGGAGAAGAACACTGAAGCTTTCTTT
CDR3: CARSLEKNTEAFF

D: .
J: TRBJ2-7
V: TRBV7-2
size: .
DNA: TGTGCCAGCAGCTTAGCAGGGGGGGGCTCCTACGAGCAGTACTTC
CDR3: CASSLAGGGSYEQYF

D: .
J: TRBJ1-1
V: TRBV28
size: .
DNA: TGTGCCAGCAGTTCCCGCCGCGGCGGGTCCCCCGCAGAAGCTTTCTTT
CDR3: CASSSRRGGSPAEAFF

D: TRBD1
J: TRBJ1-5
V: TRBV7-3
size: .
DNA: TGTGCCAGCAGCTTGATGGACAGGGAAGGAGATCAGCCCCAGCATTTT
CDR3: CASSLMDREGDQPQHF

D: TRBD1
J: TRBJ2-2
V: TRBV10-3
size: .
DNA: TGTGCCATCAGTGAGAACAGGGGGTACTCCGGGGAGCTGTTTTTT
CDR3: CAISENRGYSGELFF

D: .
J: TRBJ2-1
V: TRBV2
size: .
DNA: TGTGCCAGCAGATTACAGGGAGGAGGACCCAATGAGCAGTTCTTC
CDR3: CASRLQGGGPNEQFF